The T cell receptor (beta chain) under discussion was sequenced for a study of blood T cell repertoires in COVID-19. Whole-study context: Donors in the United States, Italy and Spain gave samples during acute or convalescent COVID-19.

CDR3 size: 19 residues. V lost 1 base and J lost 4, with 22 bases in between. Germline values: CDR1 KGHSH, CDR2 LQKENI. This table comes from immunoSEQ multiplex PCR, and its TCRdb copy is limited to in-frame clones, with some not included. In the table there are roughly 130,000 clones, roughly 76% of which are singletons. This sequence originates from a man at least 80 years old with acute or convalescent COVID-19. This chain links TRBV18 with TRBJ2-2; a weak D match, TRBD1 (6 bases). The sample taken for sequencing was peripheral blood. The CDR3 region has the DNA TGTGCCAGCTCACCACTAGTGTTGGTACACGGCAGGGGCACCGGGGAGCTGTTTTTT. Its protein product is CASSPLVLVHGRGTGELFF.